A single sample gave rise to the 7 T cell receptor beta chains below, sequenced in a study of patients and donors after allogeneic stem cell transplantation. TCRdb independently ran MiXCR on the RT-PCR reads; one entry per CDR3 protein. This repertoire shows about a million distinct CDR3 sequences, over 15% found once; its top ten account for 5% to 7.5%. Sequenced sample: blood, either unsorted or a sorted T cell fraction (not recorded which). These receptors all stem from a human donor who was either an allogeneic HSCT recipient or a stem cell or donor lymphocyte infusion donor (not recorded which). It is not recorded whose cells these are; they may come from a transplant donor.

This clonotype was seen more than once but under ten times. The J gene is TRBJ1-2, the V gene TRBV12-3 or TRBV12-4; no clear D. The V end was cut by 6 bases, the J end by 8 bases, with 19 bases between. This CDR3 has 14 residues. The CDR3 loop is CASSHGYYPRGYTF. The CDR3 DNA reads as TGTGCCAGCAGCCATGGATACTACCCCCGCGGCTACACCTTC.

The sample holds many counts of this clonotype. The rearrangement links TRBV29-1 to TRBJ2-2; no clear D gene. CDR3 length: 13 residues. The germline V and J ends were trimmed by 3 bases and 0 bases, with 5 bases remaining between them. Germline V CDR1 and CDR2: SQVTM, ANQGSEA. The CDR3 region is CSVDGANTGELFF. CDR3 DNA: TGCAGCGTTGACGGTGCGAACACCGGGGAGCTGTTTTTT.

V and J are TRBV5-1 and TRBJ2-5, with 8 nucleotides matching TRBD2. The CDR3 has 18 residues. The junction had 13 bases not matched to a gene; V was cut back by 0 bases and J by 3 bases. CDR1 and CDR2 from the germline V gene are SGHRS and YFSETQ. This chain's CDR3 is CASSLEVVAGWGEETQYF. CDR3 bases: TGCGCCAGCAGCTTGGAAGTGGTAGCGGGATGGGGAGAAGAGACCCAGTACTTC.

Details on this clonotype: Relative to the germline gene, one junction end is altered; a read error may explain this. The chain carries TRBV4-1 and TRBJ2-1; D is possibly TRBD1 (5 bases). CDR1 is MGHRA, CDR2 YSYEKL, per germline. The length of the CDR3 is 11 residues. CDR3 sequence reads: CASSQGGKRIF. CDR3 DNA: TGCGCCAGCAGCCAAGGGGGCAAGAGGATCTTC.

The genes are TRBV20-1 and TRBJ2-1, with 10 positions matching TRBD2. The germline V gene has CDR1 DFQATT and CDR2 SNEGSKA (reference sequence). V trimming: 3 bases; J trimming: 6 bases; junction bases outside the gene matches: 5. The CDR3 contains 14 residues. In DNA form, the CDR3 reads TGCAGTGCTAGGGCTAGCGGGAGTACCAATGAGCAGTTCTTC. It codes for CSARASGSTNEQFF.

This clonotype was counted a few times. V usage is TRBV24-1 and J usage is TRBJ2-1; D not certain. CDR3 size: 14 residues. The germline V and J ends were trimmed by 0 bases and 6 bases, with 8 bases remaining between them. Germline CDR1 and CDR2: KGHDR and SFDVKD. This CDR3 is CATSDLPQFNEQFF. In DNA, the CDR3 is TGTGCCACCAGTGATTTGCCCCAGTTCAATGAGCAGTTCTTC.

V gene TRBV7-2 combines with J gene TRBJ1-2; D ambiguous. The germline V gene encodes CDR1 SGHTA and CDR2 FQGNSA. The CDR3 runs 16 residues. Trimming took off 4 bases at V and 0 bases at J, with 15 bases between the two ends. In DNA form, the CDR3 reads TGTGCCAGCAGCTCCAAGGTTGGAGTGACTAACTATGGCTACACCTTC. Its translation is CASSSKVGVTNYGYTF.